This TCR beta chain comes out of a study of blood T cell repertoires in COVID-19. Turning to the study itself: T cells, B-cell-depleted T cells, or PBMCs supplied cDNA or gDNA.

V was clipped by 2 bases and J by 2 bases; unmatched bases: 8. Germline values: CDR1 MDHEN, CDR2 SYDVKM. The CDR3 has 16 amino acids. Method: immunoSEQ multiplex PCR; TCRdb's copy keeps in-frame clones and lacks some. Among 300,000 to 400,000 clones, approximately 90% were seen once, and the ten largest hold just over 9.5%. The J gene is TRBJ2-5, the V gene TRBV28; 7 nucleotides line up with TRBD1. This receptor was identified in a man aged 25 to 40 with COVID-19, enrolled during active disease. Sequences were obtained from peripheral blood. Written as DNA, the CDR3 is TGTGCCAGCAGTTTAGGGACAGCCGTAGTGCAAGAGACCCAGTACTTC. It codes for CASSLGTAVVQETQYF. Supplemented by reference TRBV28 and TRBJ2-5, the full variable domain reads DVKVTQSSRYLVKRTGEKVFLECVQDMDHENMFWYRQDPGLGLRLIYFSYDVKMKEKGDIPEGYSVSREKKERFSLILESASTNQTSMYLCASSLGTAVVQETQYFGPGTRLLVL.